This T cell receptor beta chain emerged from a study of blood T cell repertoires in COVID-19. Study overall: PBMCs, B-cell-depleted T cells, or T cells provided the cDNA or gDNA that made up the material.

Assay used: immunoSEQ multiplex PCR; TCRdb lists only in-frame clones, some missing. Here the sample spans 45,000 or so clones, around 85% being singletons. Germline V gives CDR1 MNHEY, CDR2 SVGAGI. Trimming left V 6 bases short and J 7 bases short, with 10 bases between. The CDR3 has 13 residues. V and J are TRBV6-5 and TRBJ1-6; D perhaps matches TRBD1 (6 bases). Sequences were obtained from peripheral blood. This clonotype originated in a human donor in a cohort sampled during active COVID-19. CDR3 amino acids: CASRQGLNSPLHF. For the CDR3, the DNA is TGTGCCAGCAGACAGGGCTTAAATTCACCCCTCCACTTT.